The sequence of this T cell receptor beta chain was determined in a study of immune evolution from preneoplasia to lung adenocarcinoma. The wider study: HLA loss of heterozygosity: about 7% AIS, about 15% MIA, roughly 30% ADC, none AAH.

The CDR3 length is 15 residues. Looked up from germline, CDR1 is SNHLY and CDR2 is FYNNEI. V lost 6 bases, J lost 2 bases, and 8 bases stayed unmatched. Method: immunoSEQ multiplex PCR; TCRdb's copy keeps in-frame clones and lacks some. Of about 7,500 clones listed, about 85% are singletons. Between about 2014 and 2018, patients underwent resection in Japan or China. The specimen was FFPE minimally invasive lung adenocarcinoma tissue. The chain joins TRBV2 to TRBJ2-5; 8 positions match TRBD2. The receptor was derived from a person of 80 years or more with lung adenocarcinoma. The DNA of the CDR3 is TGTGCCAGCAGGCCAGGGGCGGGGGGACAAGAGACCCAGTACTTC. It yields the protein CASRPGAGGQETQYF.